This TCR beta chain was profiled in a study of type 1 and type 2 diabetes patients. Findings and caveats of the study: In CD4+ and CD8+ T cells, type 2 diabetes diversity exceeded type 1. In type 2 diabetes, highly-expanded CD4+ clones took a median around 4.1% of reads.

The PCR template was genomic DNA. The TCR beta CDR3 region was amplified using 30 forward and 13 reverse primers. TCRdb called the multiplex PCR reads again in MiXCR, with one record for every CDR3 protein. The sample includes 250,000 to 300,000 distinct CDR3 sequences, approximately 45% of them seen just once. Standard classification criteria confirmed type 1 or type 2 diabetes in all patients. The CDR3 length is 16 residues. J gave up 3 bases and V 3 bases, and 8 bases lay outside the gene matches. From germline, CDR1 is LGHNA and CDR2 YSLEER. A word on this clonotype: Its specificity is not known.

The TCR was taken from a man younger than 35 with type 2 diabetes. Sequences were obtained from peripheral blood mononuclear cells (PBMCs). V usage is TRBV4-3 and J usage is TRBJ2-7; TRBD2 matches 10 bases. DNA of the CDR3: TGCGCCAGCAGCCACTTAGGTGGGACTAGCGTCTACGAGCAGTACTTC. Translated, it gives CASSHLGGTSVYEQYF.